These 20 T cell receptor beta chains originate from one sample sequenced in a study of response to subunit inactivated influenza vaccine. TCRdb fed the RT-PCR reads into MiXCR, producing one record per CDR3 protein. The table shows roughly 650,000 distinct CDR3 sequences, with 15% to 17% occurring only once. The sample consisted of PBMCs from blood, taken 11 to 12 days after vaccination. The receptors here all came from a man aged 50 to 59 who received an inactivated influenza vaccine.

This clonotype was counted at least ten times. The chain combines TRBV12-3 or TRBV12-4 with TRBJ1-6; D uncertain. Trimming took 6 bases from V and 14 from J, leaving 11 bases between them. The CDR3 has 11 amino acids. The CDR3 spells CASSSPGTLHF. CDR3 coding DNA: TGTGCCAGCAGCTCCCCCGGGACCCTCCACTTT.

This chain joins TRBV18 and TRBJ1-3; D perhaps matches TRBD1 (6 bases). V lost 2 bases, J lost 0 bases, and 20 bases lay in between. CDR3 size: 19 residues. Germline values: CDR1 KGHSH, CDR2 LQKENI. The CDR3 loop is CASSPFSRTELHSGNTIYF. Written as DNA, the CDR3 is TGTGCCAGCTCACCATTTTCCCGGACAGAATTACACTCTGGAAACACCATATATTTT.

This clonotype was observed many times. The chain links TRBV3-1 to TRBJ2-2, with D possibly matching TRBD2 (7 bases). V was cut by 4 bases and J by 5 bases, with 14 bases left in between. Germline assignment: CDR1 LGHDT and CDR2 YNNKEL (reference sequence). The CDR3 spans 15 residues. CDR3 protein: CASSPGGRRTGELFF. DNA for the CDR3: TGTGCCAGCAGCCCCGGGGGGCGTCGGACCGGGGAGCTGTTTTTT.

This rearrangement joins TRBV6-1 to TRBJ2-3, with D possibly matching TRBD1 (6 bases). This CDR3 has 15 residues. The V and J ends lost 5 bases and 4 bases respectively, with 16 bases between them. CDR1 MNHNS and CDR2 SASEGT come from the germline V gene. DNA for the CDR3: TGTGCCAGCAGTAAGACAGGTGGGGGTGCAGATACGCAGTATTTT. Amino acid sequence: CASSKTGGGADTQYF.

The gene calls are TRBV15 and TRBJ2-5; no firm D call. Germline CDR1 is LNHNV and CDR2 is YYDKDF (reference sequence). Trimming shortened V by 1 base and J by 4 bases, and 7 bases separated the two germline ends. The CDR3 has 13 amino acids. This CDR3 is CATSRATIETQYF. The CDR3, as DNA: TGTGCCACCAGCAGAGCCACCATAGAGACCCAGTACTTC.

In nucleotides, the CDR3 is TGTGCCACCAGCCCTGATAGCTCCTACAATGAGCAGTTCTTC. Translated, it gives CATSPDSSYNEQFF. The V and J genes are TRBV15 and TRBJ2-1; no definite D call. The germline V gene has CDR1 LNHNV and CDR2 YYDKDF (reference sequence). The CDR3 runs 14 residues. Trimming removed 5 bases from V and 0 bases from J, with 8 bases in between.

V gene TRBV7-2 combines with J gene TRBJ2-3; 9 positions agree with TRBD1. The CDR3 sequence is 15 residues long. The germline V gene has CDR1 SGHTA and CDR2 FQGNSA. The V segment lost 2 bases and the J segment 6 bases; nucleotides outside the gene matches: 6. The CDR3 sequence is CASSLRTGVGDTQYF. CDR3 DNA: TGTGCCAGCAGCTTAAGGACAGGGGTAGGGGATACGCAGTATTTT. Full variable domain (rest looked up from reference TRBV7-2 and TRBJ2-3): GAGVSQSPSNKVTEKGKDVELRCDPISGHTALYWYRQSLGQGLEFLIYFQGNSAPDKSGLPSDRFSAERTGGSVSTLTIQRTQQEDSAVYLCASSLRTGVGDTQYFGPGTRLTVL.

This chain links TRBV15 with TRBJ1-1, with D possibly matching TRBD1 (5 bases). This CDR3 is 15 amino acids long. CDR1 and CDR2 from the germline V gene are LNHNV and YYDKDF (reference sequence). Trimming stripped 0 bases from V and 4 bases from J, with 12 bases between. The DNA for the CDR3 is TGTGCCACCAGCAGAGATGCGGGGGTGAGCACTGAAGCTTTCTTT. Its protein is CATSRDAGVSTEAFF.

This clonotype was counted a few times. The CDR3 nucleotides read TGTGCCAGCAGTTATAGGAGGTTTGGGGAGCAGTACTTC. Translation: CASSYRRFGEQYF. J is TRBJ2-7 and V is TRBV6-5, with D possibly TRBD2 on 5 matching bases. Trimming removed 3 bases from V and 7 bases from J, with 13 bases in between. Germline CDR1 reads MNHEY; CDR2 reads SVGAGI. The CDR3 is 13 residues long.

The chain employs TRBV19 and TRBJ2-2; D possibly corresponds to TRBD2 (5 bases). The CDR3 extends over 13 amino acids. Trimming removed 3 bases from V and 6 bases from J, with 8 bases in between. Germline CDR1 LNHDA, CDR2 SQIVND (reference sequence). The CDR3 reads CASSIGDAGELFF. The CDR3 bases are TGTGCCAGTAGTATCGGGGATGCCGGGGAGCTGTTTTTT.

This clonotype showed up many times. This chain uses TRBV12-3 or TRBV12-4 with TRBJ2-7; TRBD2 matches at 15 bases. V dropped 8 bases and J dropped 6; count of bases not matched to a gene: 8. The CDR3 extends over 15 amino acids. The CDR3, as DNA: TGTGCCAGCGGGACTCCGGGACTAGCGGGGGGCGAGCAGTACTTC. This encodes CASGTPGLAGGEQYF.

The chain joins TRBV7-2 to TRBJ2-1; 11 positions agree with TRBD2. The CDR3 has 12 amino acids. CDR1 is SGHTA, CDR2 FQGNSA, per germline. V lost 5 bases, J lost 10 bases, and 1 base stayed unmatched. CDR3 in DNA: TGTGCCAGCAGCCGGACTAGCGGGGAGCAGTTCTTC. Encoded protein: CASSRTSGEQFF.

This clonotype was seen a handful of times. The CDR3 nucleotides are TGTGCCAGCGGGATACACCGCACAGATACGCAGTATTTT. Protein sequence: CASGIHRTDTQYF. The V gene is TRBV2, the J gene TRBJ2-3; D ambiguous. The germline V and J ends were trimmed by 8 bases and 1 base, with 10 bases remaining between them. This CDR3 spans 13 amino acids. The germline V gene encodes CDR1 SNHLY and CDR2 FYNNEI.

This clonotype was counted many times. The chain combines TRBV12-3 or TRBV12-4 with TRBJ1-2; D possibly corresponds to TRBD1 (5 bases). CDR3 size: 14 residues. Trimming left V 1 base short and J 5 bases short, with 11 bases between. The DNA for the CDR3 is TGTGCCAGCAGTTTAGAGGGGACGGCTTATGGCTACACCTTC. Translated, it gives CASSLEGTAYGYTF.

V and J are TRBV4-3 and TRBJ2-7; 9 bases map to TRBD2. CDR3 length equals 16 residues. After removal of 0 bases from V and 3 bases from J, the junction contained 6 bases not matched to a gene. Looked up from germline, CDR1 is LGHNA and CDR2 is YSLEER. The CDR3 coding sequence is TGCGCCAGCAGCCAAGATCGGGGCGGGAGGGTCTACGAGCAGTACTTC. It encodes CASSQDRGGRVYEQYF.

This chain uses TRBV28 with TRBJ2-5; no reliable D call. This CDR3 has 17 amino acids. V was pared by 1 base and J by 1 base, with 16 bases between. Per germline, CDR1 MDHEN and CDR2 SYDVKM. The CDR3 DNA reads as TGTGCCAGCAGTTTATTAGGGCAGGTGGGCCCCCAAGAGACCCAGTACTTC. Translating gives CASSLLGQVGPQETQYF.

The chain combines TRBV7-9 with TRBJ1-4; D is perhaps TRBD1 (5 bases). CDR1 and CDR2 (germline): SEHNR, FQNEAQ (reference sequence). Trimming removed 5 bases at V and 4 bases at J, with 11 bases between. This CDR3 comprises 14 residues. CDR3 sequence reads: CASSPGRSNEKLFF. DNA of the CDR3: TGTGCCAGCAGCCCGGGACGCAGTAATGAAAAACTGTTTTTT.

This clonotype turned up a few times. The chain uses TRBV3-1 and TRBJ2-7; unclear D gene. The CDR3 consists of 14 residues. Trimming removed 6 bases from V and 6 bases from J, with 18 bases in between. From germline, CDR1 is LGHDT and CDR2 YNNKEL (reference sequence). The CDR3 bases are TGTGCCAGCAGTTTGGACGCCTCACGGCGCGAGCAGTACTTC. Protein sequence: CASSLDASRREQYF.

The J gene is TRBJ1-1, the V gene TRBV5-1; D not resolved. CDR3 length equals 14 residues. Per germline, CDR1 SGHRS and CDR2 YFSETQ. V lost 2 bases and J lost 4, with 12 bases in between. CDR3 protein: CASSFRAEGTEAFF. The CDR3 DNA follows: TGCGCCAGCAGCTTCCGTGCAGAGGGCACTGAAGCTTTCTTT.

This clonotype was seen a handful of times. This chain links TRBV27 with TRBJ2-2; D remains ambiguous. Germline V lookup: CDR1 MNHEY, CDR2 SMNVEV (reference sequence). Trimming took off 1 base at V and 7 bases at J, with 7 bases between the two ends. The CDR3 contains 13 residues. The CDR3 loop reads CASSLFPHGELFF. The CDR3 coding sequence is TGTGCCAGCAGTTTATTCCCCCACGGGGAGCTGTTTTTT.